This passage covers 15 T cell receptor beta chains from one sample sequenced in a study of CD8+ T cells in alopecia areata. Extracted RNA was reverse transcribed, and the resulting cDNA served as sequencing template. Sequencing used immunoSEQ multiplex PCR; TCRdb keeps in-frame clones, though not all of them. The sample has 200,000 to 250,000 clones, around three fifths seen once. The specimen comprised CD4+ T cells sorted from blood, sampled at week 0. Receptor source: a human donor with alopecia areata.

This rearrangement joins TRBV7-3 to TRBJ2-5, with no clear D. The V and J ends lost 5 bases and 2 bases respectively, with 9 bases between them. CDR3 size: 13 residues. Germline V gene sequence: CDR1 SGHTA, CDR2 FQGTGA. DNA of the CDR3: TGTGCCAGCAGCACTGGACGGCAAGAGACCCAGTACTTC. Residues: CASSTGRQETQYF.

This clone showed up just a few times. The CDR3 DNA reads as TGTGCCAGCAGTCCCGACAGGGGGACCTATGGCTACACCTTC. This gives the protein CASSPDRGTYGYTF. The chain combines TRBV6-4 with TRBJ1-2; 9 positions match TRBD1. J lost 4 bases, V lost 5 bases, and 5 bases had no gene match. CDR3 length: 14 amino acids. The germline CDR1 and CDR2 sequences are MRHNA and SNTAGT.

This chain joins TRBV30 and TRBJ1-6; D uncertain. CDR3 length: 15 amino acids. V lost 1 base to trimming and J lost 5 bases, with 12 bases between them. Germline CDR1 GTSNPN, CDR2 SVGIG (reference sequence). The CDR3 protein is CAWSAAGTHNSPLHF. CDR3 nucleotide sequence: TGTGCCTGGAGTGCAGCCGGAACCCATAATTCACCCCTCCACTTT.

CDR3 coding DNA: TGTGCCAGCAGCACCAGGACTAGACCCGAGACCCAGTACTTC. It is translated as CASSTRTRPETQYF. The chain uses TRBV9 and TRBJ2-5; 7 nucleotides match TRBD2. The V and J ends lost 4 bases and 5 bases, in that order; junction bases with no gene match: 8. Germline CDR1 and CDR2: SGDLS and YYNGEE. This CDR3 has 14 amino acids.

This clone was counted only a few times. One end of the junction is discordant with germline, which a read error may explain. V usage is TRBV30 and J usage is TRBJ1-2; weak D call: TRBD1 (5 bases). The CDR3 loop spans 8 amino acids. From germline, CDR1 is GTSNPN and CDR2 SVGIG (reference sequence). CDR3 in amino acids: CAWRDKIF. The CDR3 DNA is TGTGCCTGGAGGGACAAGATCTTC.

The rearrangement links TRBV19 to TRBJ1-1; no clear D. The CDR3 sequence is 13 residues long. V lost 6 bases and J 7 bases, leaving 15 bases between the germline ends. Germline values: CDR1 LNHDA, CDR2 SQIVND (reference sequence). CDR3 DNA: TGTGCCAGTAGCCTGGACCGGGCCTATGAAGCTTTCTTT. It codes for CASSLDRAYEAFF.

The chain uses TRBV29-1 and TRBJ2-6; no clear D gene. Looked up from germline, CDR1 is SQVTM and CDR2 is ANQGSEA. V lost 4 bases and J lost 1, with 8 bases in between. The CDR3 spans 14 residues. The CDR3 DNA reads TGCAGCGTTGGCCAGAGTTCTGGGGCCAACGTCCTGACTTTC. Residues: CSVGQSSGANVLTF.

The chain combines TRBV29-1 with TRBJ1-2; TRBD1 agrees at 8 bases. The CDR3 has 11 amino acids. The trim removed 5 bases at V and 5 bases at J, leaving 1 base unmatched. Germline-derived CDR1 and CDR2 are SQVTM and ANQGSEA. The CDR3 nucleotides are TGCAGCGTTAACAGGGGGTATGGCTACACCTTC. It translates to CSVNRGYGYTF.

This chain joins TRBV29-1 and TRBJ2-2, with D maybe TRBD2 (5 bases). Trimming cost V 7 bases and J 5 bases, with 14 bases left between them. CDR1 is SQVTM, CDR2 ANQGSEA, per germline. The CDR3 is 13 amino acids. CDR3 DNA: TGCAGCGGGGGTCCATCGGGAACCGGGGAGCTGTTTTTT. Its protein is CSGGPSGTGELFF.

This clone showed up just a few times. The same CDR3 can be traced to other DNA sequences in this sample. The genes are TRBV2 and TRBJ2-1; 7 nucleotides agree with TRBD2. The CDR3 consists of 12 residues. V was pared by 4 bases and J by 7 bases, with 1 base of the junction left unmatched. Germline V gene sequence: CDR1 SNHLY, CDR2 FYNNEI. The CDR3 sequence is CASSGEGNEQFF. The CDR3 DNA is TGTGCCAGCAGTGGGGAGGGAAATGAGCAGTTCTTC.

The chain employs TRBV30 and TRBJ2-1; D is unclear. The V end lost 5 bases, the J end lost 4 bases, and 9 bases lay between the germline ends. Germline V gene sequence: CDR1 GTSNPN, CDR2 SVGIG (reference sequence). The CDR3 sequence is 12 residues long. This CDR3 is CAWRYTYNEQFF. In DNA, the CDR3 is TGTGCCTGGCGATACACTTACAATGAGCAGTTCTTC.

A few counts support this clone. The V call is TRBV29-1, the J call TRBJ1-1, with D maybe TRBD1 (6 bases). V lost 7 bases and J 1 base, leaving 19 bases between the germline ends. This CDR3 contains 15 residues. The germline V gene has CDR1 SQVTM and CDR2 ANQGSEA. CDR3 in amino acids: CSAHVGATPNTEAFF. DNA for the CDR3: TGCAGCGCCCATGTGGGGGCCACTCCGAACACTGAAGCTTTCTTT.

This clone was seen a single time. V is TRBV5-4 and J is TRBJ1-6, with 8 positions matching TRBD1. After removal of 0 bases from V and 10 bases from J, the junction contained 9 bases not matched to a gene. Germline V CDR1 and CDR2: SGHNT, YYREEE (reference sequence). This CDR3 is built from 16 residues. The CDR3 protein is CASSLAGGAGRSPLHF. The CDR3 nucleotides read TGTGCCAGCAGCTTGGCAGGGGGCGCAGGAAGATCACCCCTCCACTTT.

The chain employs TRBV29-1 and TRBJ2-7; D possibly corresponds to TRBD1 (6 bases). In germline, CDR1 is SQVTM, CDR2 ANQGSEA. The CDR3 is 12 amino acids. The germline V and J ends were trimmed by 6 bases and 5 bases, with 14 bases remaining between them. As DNA, the CDR3 is TGCAGCGTAATCACATACAGGGACGAGCAGTACTTC. Protein product: CSVITYRDEQYF.

This clone was picked up one time. The chain carries TRBV6-5 and TRBJ1-5; D call uncertain. Trimming took off 4 bases at V and 8 bases at J, with 12 bases between the two ends. CDR1 is MNHEY, CDR2 SVGAGI, per germline. The CDR3 is 13 residues long. CDR3 protein: CASSFTTAEPQHF. The CDR3 region has the DNA TGTGCCAGCAGTTTTACCACGGCGGAGCCCCAGCATTTT.